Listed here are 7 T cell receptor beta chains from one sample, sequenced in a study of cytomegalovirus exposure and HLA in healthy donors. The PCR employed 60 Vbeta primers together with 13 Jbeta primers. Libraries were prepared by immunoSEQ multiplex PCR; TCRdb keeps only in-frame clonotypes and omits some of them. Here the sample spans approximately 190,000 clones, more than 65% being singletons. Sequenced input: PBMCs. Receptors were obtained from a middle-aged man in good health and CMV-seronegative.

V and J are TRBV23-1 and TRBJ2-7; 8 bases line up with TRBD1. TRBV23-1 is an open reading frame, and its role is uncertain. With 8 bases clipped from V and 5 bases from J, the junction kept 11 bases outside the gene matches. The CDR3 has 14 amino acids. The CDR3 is CASPGTGLPNEQYF. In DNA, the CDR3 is TGCGCCAGCCCCGGGACAGGCCTACCCAACGAGCAGTACTTC.

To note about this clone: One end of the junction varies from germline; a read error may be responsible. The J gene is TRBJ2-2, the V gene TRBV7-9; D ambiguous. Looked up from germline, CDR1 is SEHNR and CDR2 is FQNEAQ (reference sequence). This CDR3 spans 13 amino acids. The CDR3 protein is CSSSFSLTGELFF. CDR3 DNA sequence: TGTTCCAGCAGCTTTTCACTAACCGGGGAGCTGTTTTTT. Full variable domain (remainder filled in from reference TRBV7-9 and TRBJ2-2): DTGVSQNPRHKITKRGQNVTFRCDPISEHNRLYWYRQTLGQGPEFLTYFQNEAQLEKSRLLSDRFSAERPKGSFSTLEIQRTEQGDSAMYLCSSSFSLTGELFFGEGSRLTVL.

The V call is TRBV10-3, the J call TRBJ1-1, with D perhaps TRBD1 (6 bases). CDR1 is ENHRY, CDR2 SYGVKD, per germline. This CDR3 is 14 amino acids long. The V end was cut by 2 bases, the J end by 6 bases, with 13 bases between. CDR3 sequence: CAISEGQGSAEAFF. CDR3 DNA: TGTGCCATCAGTGAGGGTCAGGGGAGTGCTGAAGCTTTCTTT.

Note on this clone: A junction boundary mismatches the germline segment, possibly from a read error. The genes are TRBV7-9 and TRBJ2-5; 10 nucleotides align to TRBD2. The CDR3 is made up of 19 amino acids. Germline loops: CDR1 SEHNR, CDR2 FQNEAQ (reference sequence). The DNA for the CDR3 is TGTTCCAGCAGCTCCCCCGCCCCGAGTCCAGCGGGGGGGCGAGAGACCCAGTACTTC. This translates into CSSSSPAPSPAGGRETQYF.

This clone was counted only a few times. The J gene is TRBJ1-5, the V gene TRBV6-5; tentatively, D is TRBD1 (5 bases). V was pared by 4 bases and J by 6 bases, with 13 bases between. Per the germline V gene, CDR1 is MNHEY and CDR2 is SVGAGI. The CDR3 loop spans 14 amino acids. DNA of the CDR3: TGTGCCAGCAGTTCGGGGGGGGGACGTCAGCCCCAGCATTTT. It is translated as CASSSGGGRQPQHF.

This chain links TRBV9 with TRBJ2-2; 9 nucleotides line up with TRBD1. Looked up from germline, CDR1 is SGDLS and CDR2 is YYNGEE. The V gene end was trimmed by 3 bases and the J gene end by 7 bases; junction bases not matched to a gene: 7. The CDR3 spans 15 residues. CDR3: CASSAWDRVHGELFF. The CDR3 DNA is TGTGCCAGCAGCGCCTGGGACAGGGTCCACGGGGAGCTGTTTTTT.

The DNA of the CDR3 is TGTGCCAGCATGACGGCAGGGGCGGCTGAAGCTTTCTTT. Its protein product is CASMTAGAAEAFF. The rearrangement uses TRBV2 and TRBJ1-1, with D possibly being TRBD1 (6 bases). V was shortened by 7 bases and J by 6 bases, with 15 bases between the two germline ends. The CDR3 has 13 amino acids. Germline CDR1 reads SNHLY; CDR2 reads FYNNEI.